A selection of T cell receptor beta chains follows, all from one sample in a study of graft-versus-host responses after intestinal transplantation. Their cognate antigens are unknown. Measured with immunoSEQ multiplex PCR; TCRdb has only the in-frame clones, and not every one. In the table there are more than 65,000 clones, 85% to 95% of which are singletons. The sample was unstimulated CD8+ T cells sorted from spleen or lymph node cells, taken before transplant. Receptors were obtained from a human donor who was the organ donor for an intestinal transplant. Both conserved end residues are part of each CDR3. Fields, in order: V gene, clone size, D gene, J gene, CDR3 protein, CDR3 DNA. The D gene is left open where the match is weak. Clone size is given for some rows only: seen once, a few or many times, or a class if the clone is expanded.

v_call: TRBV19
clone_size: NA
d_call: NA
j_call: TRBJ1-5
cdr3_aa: CASTQWGANNQPQHF
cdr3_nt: TGTGCCAGTACCCAATGGGGCGCGAACAATCAGCCCCAGCATTTT

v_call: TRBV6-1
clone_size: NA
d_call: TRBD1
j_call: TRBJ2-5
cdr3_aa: CASSPGQLLQETQYF
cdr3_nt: TGTGCCAGCAGTCCGGGACAGCTCCTCCAAGAGACCCAGTACTTC

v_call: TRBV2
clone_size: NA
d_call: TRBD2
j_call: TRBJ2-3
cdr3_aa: CASSEEGAGGSTDTQYF
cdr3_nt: TGTGCCAGCAGTGAAGAAGGAGCGGGAGGCAGCACAGATACGCAGTATTTT

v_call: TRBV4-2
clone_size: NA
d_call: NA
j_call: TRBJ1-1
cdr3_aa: CASSQGSRPQVTEAFF
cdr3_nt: TGTGCCAGCAGCCAAGGCTCAAGGCCGCAGGTTACTGAAGCTTTCTTT

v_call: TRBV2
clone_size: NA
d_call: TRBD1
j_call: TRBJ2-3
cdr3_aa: CASEGAITDTQYF
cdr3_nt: TGTGCCAGCGAGGGGGCGATAACAGATACGCAGTATTTT

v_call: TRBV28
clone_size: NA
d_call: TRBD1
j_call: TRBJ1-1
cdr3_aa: CASSLPDRVVFNTEAFF
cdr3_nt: TGTGCCAGCAGTTTACCGGACAGGGTGGTATTCAACACTGAAGCTTTCTTT

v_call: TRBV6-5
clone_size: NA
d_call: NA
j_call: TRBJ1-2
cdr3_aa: CASREWDRWNYGYTF
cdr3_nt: TGTGCCAGCAGGGAATGGGATCGTTGGAACTATGGCTACACCTTC

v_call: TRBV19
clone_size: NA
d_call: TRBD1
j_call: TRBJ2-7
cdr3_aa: CASSMGTGFSYEQYF
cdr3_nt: TGTGCCAGTAGTATGGGGACAGGGTTCTCCTACGAGCAGTACTTC

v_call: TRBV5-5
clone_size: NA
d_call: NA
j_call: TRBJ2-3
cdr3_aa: CASSFGFSGTDTQYF
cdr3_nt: TGTGCCAGCAGCTTTGGGTTTAGCGGCACAGATACGCAGTATTTT

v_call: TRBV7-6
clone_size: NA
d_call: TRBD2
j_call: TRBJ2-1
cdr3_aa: CASSLGGLAPDNEQFF
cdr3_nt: TGTGCCAGCAGCTTAGGGGGACTAGCTCCCGACAATGAGCAGTTCTTC

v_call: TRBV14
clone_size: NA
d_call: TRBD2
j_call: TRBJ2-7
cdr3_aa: CASSQTGGSYEQYF
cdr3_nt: TGTGCCAGCAGCCAAACGGGGGGGTCCTACGAGCAGTACTTC

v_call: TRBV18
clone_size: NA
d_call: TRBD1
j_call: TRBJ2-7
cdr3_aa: CASSHRDRVYEQYF
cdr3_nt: TGTGCCAGCTCACACCGGGACAGGGTCTACGAGCAGTACTTC

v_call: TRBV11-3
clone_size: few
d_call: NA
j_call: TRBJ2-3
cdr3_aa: CASRALLAASTDTQYF
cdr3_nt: TGTGCCAGCAGGGCACTACTAGCAGCTAGCACAGATACGCAGTATTTT

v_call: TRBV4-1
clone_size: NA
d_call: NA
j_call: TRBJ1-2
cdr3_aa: CASSQPTLGISVGYTF
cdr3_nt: TGCGCCAGCAGCCAACCGACCTTAGGGATTTCGGTTGGCTACACCTTC

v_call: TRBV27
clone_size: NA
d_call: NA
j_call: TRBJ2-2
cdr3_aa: CASSYPNTGELFF
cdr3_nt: TGTGCCAGCAGTTACCCCAACACCGGGGAGCTGTTTTTT

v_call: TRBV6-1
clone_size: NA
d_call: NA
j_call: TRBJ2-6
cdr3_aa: CASSVTGASHSGANVLTF
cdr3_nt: TGTGCCAGCAGTGTGACAGGCGCCAGCCACTCTGGGGCCAACGTCCTGACTTTC

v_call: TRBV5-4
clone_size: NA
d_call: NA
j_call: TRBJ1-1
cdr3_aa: CASSTWRVASNEAFF
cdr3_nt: TGTGCCAGCAGCACCTGGAGGGTGGCATCTAATGAAGCTTTCTTT

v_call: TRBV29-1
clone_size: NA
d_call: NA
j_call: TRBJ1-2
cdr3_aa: CSVVDNYGYTF
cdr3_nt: TGCAGCGTTGTCGATAACTATGGCTACACCTTC

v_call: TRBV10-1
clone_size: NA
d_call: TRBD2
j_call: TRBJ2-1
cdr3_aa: CASSDGLAEHEQFF
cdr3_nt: TGCGCCAGCAGTGATGGACTAGCGGAGCATGAGCAGTTCTTC

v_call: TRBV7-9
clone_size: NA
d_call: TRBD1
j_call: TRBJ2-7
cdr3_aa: CASSLAPGQGPYEQYF
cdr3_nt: TGTGCCAGCAGCTTAGCCCCTGGACAGGGACCCTACGAGCAGTACTTC

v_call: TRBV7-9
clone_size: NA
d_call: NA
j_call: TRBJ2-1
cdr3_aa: CASSSTGTPLVDEQFF
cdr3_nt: TGTGCCAGCAGCTCCACCGGGACTCCTTTGGTTGATGAGCAGTTCTTC

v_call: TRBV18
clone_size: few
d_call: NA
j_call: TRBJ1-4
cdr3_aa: CASSLPPSEKLFF
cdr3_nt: TGTGCCAGCTCACTACCCCCAAGTGAAAAACTGTTTTTT

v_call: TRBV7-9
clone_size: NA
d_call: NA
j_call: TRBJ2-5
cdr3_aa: CASSEQETWREETQYF
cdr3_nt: TGTGCCAGCAGCGAACAGGAGACATGGAGAGAGGAGACCCAGTACTTC

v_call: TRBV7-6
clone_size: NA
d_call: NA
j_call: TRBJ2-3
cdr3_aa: CASSLGTRVLEEADTQYF
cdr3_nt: TGTGCCAGCAGCTTAGGGACCCGGGTATTGGAGGAAGCAGATACGCAGTATTTT

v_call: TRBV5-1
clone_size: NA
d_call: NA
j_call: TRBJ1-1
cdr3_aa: CASSSGGGNTEAFF
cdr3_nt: TGCGCCAGCAGCTCTGGTGGCGGGAACACTGAAGCTTTCTTT

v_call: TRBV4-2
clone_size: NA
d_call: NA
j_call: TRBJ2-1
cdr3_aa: CASSQDRLPYNEQFF
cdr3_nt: TGTGCCAGCAGCCAAGATAGACTACCCTACAATGAGCAGTTCTTC

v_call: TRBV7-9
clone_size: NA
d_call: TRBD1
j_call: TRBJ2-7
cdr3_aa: CASSSDFRDRDEQYF
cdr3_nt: TGTGCCAGCAGCTCAGATTTCCGGGACAGAGACGAGCAGTACTTC

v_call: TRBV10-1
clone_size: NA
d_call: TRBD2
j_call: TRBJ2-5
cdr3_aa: CASSVAAGGQETQYF
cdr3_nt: TGCGCCAGCAGTGTGGCAGCGGGGGGCCAAGAGACCCAGTACTTC

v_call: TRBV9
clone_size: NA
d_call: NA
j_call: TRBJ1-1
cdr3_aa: CASSVNSVTEAFF
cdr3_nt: TGTGCCAGCAGCGTGAACAGCGTAACTGAAGCTTTCTTT

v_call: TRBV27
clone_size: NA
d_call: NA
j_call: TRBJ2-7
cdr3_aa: CASSFIPRGRYEQYF
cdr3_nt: TGTGCCAGCAGTTTCATACCCCGCGGACGCTACGAGCAGTACTTC

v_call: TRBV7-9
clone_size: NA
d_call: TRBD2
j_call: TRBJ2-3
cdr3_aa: CASSPPGGRAIDTQYF
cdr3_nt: TGTGCCAGCAGCCCCCCGGGCGGGAGGGCCATAGATACGCAGTATTTT

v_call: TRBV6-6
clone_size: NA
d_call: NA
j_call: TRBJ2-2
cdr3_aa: CASSPQGAGELFF
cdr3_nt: TGTGCCAGCAGTCCTCAGGGCGCCGGGGAGCTGTTTTTT

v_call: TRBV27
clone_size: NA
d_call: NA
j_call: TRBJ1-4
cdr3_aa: CASSSGLSDEKLFF
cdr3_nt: TGTGCCAGCAGCTCTGGACTGAGTGATGAAAAACTGTTTTTT

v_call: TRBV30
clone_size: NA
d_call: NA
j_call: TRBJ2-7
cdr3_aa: CAWSRGPKGYEQYF
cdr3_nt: TGTGCCTGGAGTCGGGGGCCTAAGGGGTACGAGCAGTACTTC

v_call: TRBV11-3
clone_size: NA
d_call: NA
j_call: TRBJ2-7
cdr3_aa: CASSHLDSYEQYF
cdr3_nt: TGTGCCAGCAGTCATCTGGACAGCTACGAGCAGTACTTC

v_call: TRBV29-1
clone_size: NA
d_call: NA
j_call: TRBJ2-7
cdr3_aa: CSVESDYEQYF
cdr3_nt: TGCAGCGTTGAATCGGATTACGAGCAGTACTTC

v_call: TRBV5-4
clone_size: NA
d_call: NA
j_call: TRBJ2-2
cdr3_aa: CASSTVVNTGELFF
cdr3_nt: TGTGCCAGCAGCACCGTAGTTAACACCGGGGAGCTGTTTTTT

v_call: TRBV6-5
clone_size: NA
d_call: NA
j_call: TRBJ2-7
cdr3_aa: CASRLRGSYEQYF
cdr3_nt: TGTGCCAGCCGCTTAAGGGGGTCCTACGAGCAGTACTTC

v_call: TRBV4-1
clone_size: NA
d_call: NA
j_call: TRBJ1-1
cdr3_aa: CASSQETYDGSEAFF
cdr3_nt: TGCGCCAGCAGCCAAGAGACGTACGATGGATCTGAAGCTTTCTTT

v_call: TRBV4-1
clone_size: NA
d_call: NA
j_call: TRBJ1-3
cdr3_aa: CASSQEDSHFSGNTIYF
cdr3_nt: TGCGCCAGCAGCCAAGAAGACAGCCATTTCTCTGGAAACACCATATATTTT

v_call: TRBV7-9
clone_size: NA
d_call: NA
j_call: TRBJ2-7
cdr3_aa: CASSPEASSYEQYF
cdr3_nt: TGTGCCAGCAGCCCCGAAGCCTCCTCCTACGAGCAGTACTTC

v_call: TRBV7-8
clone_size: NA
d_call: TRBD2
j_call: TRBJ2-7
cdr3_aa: CASSVATGTSGRAYEQYF
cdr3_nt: TGTGCCAGCAGCGTAGCAACCGGGACTAGCGGGAGGGCCTACGAGCAGTACTTC

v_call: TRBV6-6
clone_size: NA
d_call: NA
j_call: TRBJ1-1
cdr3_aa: CASSLSGNTEAFF
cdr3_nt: TGTGCCAGCAGTTTGTCAGGGAACACTGAAGCTTTCTTT

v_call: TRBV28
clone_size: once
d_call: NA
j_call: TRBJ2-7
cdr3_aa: CASSFIGYSYEQYF
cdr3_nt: TGTGCCAGCAGTTTTATCGGGTACTCCTACGAGCAGTACTTC

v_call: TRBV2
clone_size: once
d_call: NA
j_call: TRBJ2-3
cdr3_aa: CASSVGAYSIPTDTQYF
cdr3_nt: TGTGCCAGCAGTGTAGGGGCCTACTCCATACCCACAGATACGCAGTATTTT

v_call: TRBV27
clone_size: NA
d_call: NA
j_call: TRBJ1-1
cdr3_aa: CASSLQGNTEAFF
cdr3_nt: TGTGCCAGCAGTTTGCAGGGCAACACTGAAGCTTTCTTT

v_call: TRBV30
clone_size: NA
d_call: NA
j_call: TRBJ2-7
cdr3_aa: CAWSVSPGSRGQYF
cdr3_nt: TGTGCCTGGAGTGTATCCCCGGGGAGTCGGGGGCAGTACTTC

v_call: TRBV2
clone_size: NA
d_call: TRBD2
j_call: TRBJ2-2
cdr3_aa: CASRGLAEITGELFF
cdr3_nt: TGTGCCAGCAGAGGACTAGCGGAAATCACCGGGGAGCTGTTTTTT

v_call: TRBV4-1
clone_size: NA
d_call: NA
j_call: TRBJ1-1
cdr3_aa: CASSQDLPLNERALTFF
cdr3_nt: TGCGCCAGCAGCCAAGATCTTCCTCTTAATGAGAGAGCCTTAACTTTCTTT

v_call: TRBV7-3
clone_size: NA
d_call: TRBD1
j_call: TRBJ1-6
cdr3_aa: CASSFGQGNSPLHF
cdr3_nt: TGTGCCAGCAGCTTCGGACAGGGTAATTCACCCCTCCACTTT

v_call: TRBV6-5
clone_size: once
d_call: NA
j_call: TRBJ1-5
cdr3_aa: CASSYGDDQPQHF
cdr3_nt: TGTGCCAGCAGTTACGGGGATGATCAGCCCCAGCATTTT

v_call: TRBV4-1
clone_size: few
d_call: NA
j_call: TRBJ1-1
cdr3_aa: CASSLDSLNTEAFF
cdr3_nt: TGCGCCAGCAGCCTCGACAGTTTGAACACTGAAGCTTTCTTT

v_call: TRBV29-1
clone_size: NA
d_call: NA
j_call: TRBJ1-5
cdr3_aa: CSVMDGNQPQHF
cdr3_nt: TGCAGCGTTATGGACGGGAATCAGCCCCAGCATTTT

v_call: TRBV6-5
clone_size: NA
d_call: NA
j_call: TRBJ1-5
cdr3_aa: CASGVQPQHF
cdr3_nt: TGTGCCAGCGGGGTCCAGCCCCAGCATTTT

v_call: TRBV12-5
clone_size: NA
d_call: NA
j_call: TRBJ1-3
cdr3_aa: CASGLDSEGRNTIYF
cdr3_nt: TGTGCTAGTGGCCTGGACAGTGAAGGGCGAAACACCATATATTTT

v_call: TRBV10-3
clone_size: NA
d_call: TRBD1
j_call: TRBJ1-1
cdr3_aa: CAISDSEGATVNTEAFF
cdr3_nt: TGTGCCATCAGTGATAGTGAGGGGGCTACCGTGAACACTGAAGCTTTCTTT

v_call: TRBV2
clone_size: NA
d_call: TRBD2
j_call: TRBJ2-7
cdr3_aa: CASQTSGGYEQYF
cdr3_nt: TGTGCCAGCCAGACTAGCGGGGGCTACGAGCAGTACTTC

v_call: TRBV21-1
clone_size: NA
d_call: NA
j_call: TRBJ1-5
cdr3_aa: CASSSRDRGNQPQHF
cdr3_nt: TGTGCCAGCAGCTCCCGGGACAGGGGCAATCAGCCCCAGCATTTT

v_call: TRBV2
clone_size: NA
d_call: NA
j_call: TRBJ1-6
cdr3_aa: CASTGAYNSPLHF
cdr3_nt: TGTGCCAGCACAGGGGCCTATAATTCACCCCTCCACTTT

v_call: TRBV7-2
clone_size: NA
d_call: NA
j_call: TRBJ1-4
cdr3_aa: CASSSGAFNEKLFF
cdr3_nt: TGTGCCAGCAGCTCCGGGGCCTTCAATGAAAAACTGTTTTTT